This T cell receptor (beta chain) was profiled in a study of shared clonotypes between healthy human individuals. This clone was recorded only once. Antigen unknown. V lost 1 base and J lost 0, with 15 bases in between. This CDR3 is 17 amino acids long. CDR1 SGDLS and CDR2 YYNGEE come from the germline V gene. Findings and caveats of the study: Measured sharing among donors was expected to vary with sequencing depth.

This table comes from immunoSEQ multiplex PCR, and its TCRdb copy is limited to in-frame clones, with some not included. The repertoire holds about 2.3 million clones, with over 90% as singletons. The study separated CD4+ cells into CD45RA+ naive and CD45RA-negative memory subsets. The TCR sequence derives from a man aged 18 to 30 in good health. Some clones in this sample may be carry-over from other donors' samples. The specimen sequenced was naive CD4+ T cells from PBMCs. Subset of the sample: CD45RA+ positively selected. V is TRBV9 and J is TRBJ2-3; D may be TRBD1 or TRBD2 (7 bases each). CDR3 protein: CASSVSGGGTSTDTQYF. The CDR3 coding sequence is TGTGCCAGCAGCGTATCAGGGGGGGGCACTAGCACAGATACGCAGTATTTT.